This TCR beta chain emerged from a study of beta chain features in type 1 diabetes. Every bit of the isolated RNA underwent reverse transcription, so sequencing read expressed TCRB transcripts. The data were produced by immunoSEQ multiplex PCR, yet TCRdb's version contains in-frame clones alone and is incomplete. The profile shows around 500,000 clones, 11% of them singletons. In this sample, this clone turned up a few times. This CDR3 is 12 amino acids long. CDR1 and CDR2 from the germline V gene are SGHTA and FQGNSA. The V end was cut by 0 bases, the J end by 7 bases, with 4 bases between. This receptor was taken from a woman aged 18-30 years in good health. This chain connects TRBV7-2 to TRBJ2-1; D uncertain. The sequencing sample was made of naive CD4+ T cells from blood. CDR3 sequence: CASSLAQNEQFF. The CDR3 coding sequence is TGTGCCAGCAGCTTAGCACAGAATGAGCAGTTCTTC.